A selection of T cell receptor beta chains follows, all from one sample in a study of OX40 agonist ivuxolimab in advanced cancers. Assay used: immunoSEQ multiplex PCR; TCRdb lists only in-frame clones, some missing. This table holds roughly 35,000 clones, roughly nine tenths found once. Sequencing used CD4+ or CD8+ T cells sorted from blood, obtained in a trial of the OX40 agonist ivuxolimab. Receptors were obtained from an adult with an advanced solid tumor such as melanoma, head and neck, liver or kidney cancer. Both conserved end residues are part of each CDR3. D genes are given only for firm matches. Part of the rows lack a size; the others show once, few, many or a class for expanded clones.

TRBV7-2,TRBJ1-6,NA,NA,CASSWGGSPLHF,TGTGCCAGCAGCTGGGGGGGGTCACCCCTCCACTTT
TRBV6-9,TRBJ1-5,NA,NA,CASRQGAGDQPQHF,TGTGCCAGCAGACAGGGAGCTGGGGATCAGCCCCAGCATTTT
TRBV19,TRBJ1-1,NA,NA,CASLGQFSLMNTEAFF,TGTGCCAGCCTCGGACAGTTCTCCTTAATGAACACTGAAGCTTTCTTT
TRBV7-3,TRBJ2-7,NA,TRBD2,CASSLTSDSYEQYF,TGTGCCAGCAGCTTGACTAGCGACTCCTACGAGCAGTACTTC
TRBV5-1,TRBJ2-1,NA,NA,CASSSGTGTGEQFF,TGCGCCAGCAGCTCCGGGACTGGTACCGGTGAGCAGTTCTTC
TRBV7-9,TRBJ2-7,once,TRBD2,CASSLSSGGNAYEQYF,TGTGCCAGCAGCCTATCGAGCGGGGGGAATGCCTACGAGCAGTACTTC
TRBV5-4,TRBJ2-3,few,NA,CASSSLGGRATDTQYF,TGTGCCAGCAGCTCACTAGGAGGCAGGGCCACAGATACGCAGTATTTT
TRBV7-9,TRBJ1-5,NA,TRBD1,CASSLAHGTVSNQPQHF,TGTGCCAGCAGCTTAGCCCATGGGACAGTCAGCAATCAGCCCCAGCATTTT
TRBV6-6,TRBJ1-4,NA,NA,CASTPTQQGGEKLFF,TGTGCCAGCACTCCTACGCAACAGGGAGGTGAAAAACTGTTTTTT
TRBV30,TRBJ2-2,once,NA,CAWSVLGTGELFF,TGTGCCTGGAGTGTATTGGGCACCGGGGAGCTGTTTTTT
TRBV7-4,TRBJ1-2,NA,NA,CASSLVGEGYTF,TGTGCCAGCAGCTTAGTCGGGGAGGGCTACACCTTC
TRBV29-1,TRBJ1-2,few,NA,CSVDRGEGGYTF,TGCAGCGTTGATCGGGGGGAGGGCGGCTACACCTTC
TRBV5-1,TRBJ1-1,NA,NA,CASSLEGQPTEAFF,TGCGCCAGCAGCTTGGAAGGGCAGCCCACTGAAGCTTTCTTT
TRBV19,TRBJ1-1,NA,NA,CASSIQENTEAFF,TGTGCCAGTAGTATCCAGGAGAACACTGAAGCTTTCTTT
TRBV10-2,TRBJ2-7,NA,TRBD1,CASSSTGSGHEQYF,TGCGCCAGCAGTTCGACAGGGAGCGGTCACGAGCAGTACTTC
TRBV19,TRBJ2-6,NA,NA,CATQKGGSGANVLTF,TGTGCCACCCAGAAGGGGGGCTCTGGGGCCAACGTCCTGACTTTC
TRBV11-2,TRBJ2-2,NA,NA,CASSLGVFGGELFF,TGTGCCAGCAGCTTAGGAGTTTTCGGCGGGGAGCTGTTTTTT
TRBV6-5,TRBJ2-7,NA,NA,CASSQTKDSSGYF,TGTGCCAGCAGCCAAACCAAAGACAGCAGCGGTTACTTC
TRBV29-1,TRBJ2-3,NA,NA,CSVRGSADTQYF,TGCAGCGTGAGGGGTTCGGCAGATACGCAGTATTTT
TRBV30,TRBJ2-7,NA,TRBD2,CAWLKASGASYEQYF,TGTGCCTGGCTGAAGGCTAGCGGGGCGTCCTACGAGCAGTACTTC
TRBV14,TRBJ2-5,NA,NA,CASSQDEFWTQETQYF,TGTGCCAGCAGCCAAGATGAATTCTGGACCCAAGAGACCCAGTACTTC
TRBV5-1,TRBJ2-7,once,NA,CASSKGAPPSYEQYF,TGCGCCAGCAGCAAAGGGGCCCCTCCTTCCTACGAGCAGTACTTC
TRBV29-1,TRBJ1-1,once,NA,CSVEAGASFGFF,TGCAGCGTTGAAGCGGGTGCGTCCTTTGGTTTCTTT
TRBV21-1,TRBJ2-7,NA,NA,CASSKFTGTGGTKEQYF,TGTGCCAGCAGCAAATTTACCGGGACAGGGGGCACGAAGGAGCAGTACTTC
TRBV6-5,TRBJ2-7,once,TRBD2,CASRTGTRPGEQYF,TGTGCCAGCAGAACCGGGACTAGGCCAGGCGAGCAGTACTTC
TRBV2,TRBJ2-2,NA,NA,CASSGVDTGELFF,TGTGCCAGCAGTGGGGTCGACACCGGGGAGCTGTTTTTT
TRBV5-5,TRBJ2-7,NA,TRBD1,CASSVRQGGSTYEQYF,TGTGCCAGCAGCGTTCGACAGGGGGGTTCAACCTACGAGCAGTACTTC
TRBV2,TRBJ2-5,NA,NA,CASRGRGERETQYF,TGTGCCAGCAGAGGGAGGGGGGAGAGAGAGACCCAGTACTTC
TRBV5-6,TRBJ2-7,once,TRBD1,CASSLGTGGYNYEQYF,TGTGCCAGCAGCTTAGGGACAGGGGGTTACAACTACGAGCAGTACTTC
TRBV27,TRBJ2-7,NA,TRBD1,CASGKTGQTYYEQYF,TGTGCCAGCGGAAAAACGGGACAGACTTACTACGAGCAGTACTTC
TRBV5-1,TRBJ2-7,NA,TRBD2,CASSDGVAGTYEQYF,TGCGCCAGCAGCGACGGGGTAGCGGGGACCTACGAGCAGTACTTC
TRBV4-1,TRBJ2-3,NA,TRBD2,CASSPQSGLAPSTDTQYF,TGCGCCAGCAGCCCGCAAAGCGGACTAGCGCCTAGCACAGATACGCAGTATTTT
TRBV2,TRBJ1-2,few,NA,CASRAYNYGYTF,TGTGCCAGCAGAGCTTATAACTATGGCTACACCTTC
TRBV7-3,TRBJ2-2,NA,TRBD2,CASSRSGGDTGELFF,TGTGCCAGCAGCCGTAGCGGGGGGGACACCGGGGAGCTGTTTTTT
TRBV7-8,TRBJ1-6,NA,NA,CASSLAGPRSYNSPLHF,TGTGCCAGCAGCTTGGCAGGGCCACGATCCTATAATTCACCCCTCCACTTT
TRBV9,TRBJ1-2,few,NA,CASSVDNSPSNGYTF,TGTGCCAGCAGCGTAGATAACTCCCCAAGCAATGGCTACACCTTC
TRBV11-1,TRBJ1-4,NA,NA,CASRRGTSNEKLFF,TGTGCCAGCAGACGCGGGACATCTAATGAAAAACTGTTTTTT
TRBV7-9,TRBJ1-2,NA,TRBD1,CASSLSSGTGNPGYTF,TGTGCCAGCAGCCTATCGTCCGGGACAGGGAACCCTGGCTACACCTTC
TRBV7-9,TRBJ2-7,NA,NA,CASSLDPGQAPGGEQYF,TGTGCCAGCAGCTTAGATCCCGGACAGGCCCCTGGGGGGGAGCAGTACTTC
TRBV7-3,TRBJ1-4,NA,NA,CASSPDSFNEKLFF,TGTGCCAGCAGCCCGGACAGTTTTAATGAAAAACTGTTTTTT
TRBV9,TRBJ2-5,few,NA,CASSVKQGFETQYF,TGTGCCAGCAGCGTAAAACAGGGTTTCGAGACCCAGTACTTC
TRBV7-9,TRBJ2-1,few,TRBD2,CASSAPLRLAVNNEQFF,TGTGCCAGCAGCGCCCCCCTTCGGCTAGCGGTTAACAATGAGCAGTTCTTC
TRBV30,TRBJ2-7,once,TRBD1,CAWRRQTGGYEQYF,TGTGCCTGGAGGCGGCAAACAGGGGGCTACGAGCAGTACTTC
TRBV19,TRBJ2-2,NA,NA,CASMQSANTGELFF,TGTGCCAGTATGCAGTCCGCGAACACCGGGGAGCTGTTTTTT
TRBV9,TRBJ2-2,NA,TRBD1,CASSPPGQEFTGELFF,TGTGCCAGCAGCCCGCCGGGACAGGAATTCACCGGGGAGCTGTTTTTT
TRBV15,TRBJ2-1,NA,TRBD2,CATSRPTSGGNEQFF,TGTGCCACCAGCAGACCTACTAGCGGGGGGAATGAGCAGTTCTTC
TRBV4-2,TRBJ1-1,NA,NA,CASSQEEGQNTEAFF,TGTGCCAGCAGCCAAGAGGAGGGGCAGAACACTGAAGCTTTCTTT
TRBV5-4,TRBJ2-1,NA,NA,CASSRPSGDEQFF,TGTGCCAGCAGCCGACCCTCAGGGGATGAGCAGTTCTTC
TRBV7-2,TRBJ2-3,NA,TRBD1,CASSLAPGTGTSTDTQYF,TGTGCCAGCAGCTTAGCCCCCGGGACAGGTACTAGCACAGATACGCAGTATTTT
TRBV27,TRBJ1-2,few,NA,CASSLRGRGGYTF,TGTGCCAGCAGTTTACGGGGGCGCGGCGGCTACACCTTC
TRBV6-1,TRBJ1-5,NA,NA,CASSERAAPSNQPQHF,TGTGCCAGCAGTGAAAGGGCAGCCCCTAGCAATCAGCCCCAGCATTTT
TRBV2,TRBJ1-4,NA,NA,CASSRANEKLFF,TGTGCCAGCAGTAGGGCTAATGAAAAACTGTTTTTT
TRBV6-5,TRBJ1-3,NA,NA,CASSYSGQTSGNTIYF,TGTGCCAGCAGTTATAGTGGGCAGACCTCTGGAAACACCATATATTTT
TRBV6-1,TRBJ2-3,NA,TRBD2,CASSEAAASGSTDTQYF,TGTGCCAGCAGTGAAGCTGCGGCTAGCGGTTCGACAGATACGCAGTATTTT
TRBV11-2,TRBJ2-3,NA,TRBD2,CASSTLAGGLDTQYF,TGTGCCAGCAGCACACTAGCGGGGGGCCTAGATACGCAGTATTTT
TRBV9,TRBJ2-3,NA,NA,CASSVRGIFDTQYF,TGTGCCAGCAGCGTCCGGGGGATTTTTGATACGCAGTATTTT
TRBV6-1,TRBJ2-1,once,TRBD2,CASMAGGRSYNEQFF,TGTGCCAGCATGGCGGGGGGGCGGTCCTACAATGAGCAGTTCTTC
TRBV28,TRBJ1-6,NA,NA,CASSSVGSYNSPLHF,TGTGCCAGCAGTTCCGTAGGCTCCTATAATTCACCCCTCCACTTT
TRBV7-9,TRBJ2-3,NA,NA,CASSQGAWELEADTQYF,TGTGCCAGCAGCCAAGGTGCCTGGGAGTTGGAGGCAGATACGCAGTATTTT